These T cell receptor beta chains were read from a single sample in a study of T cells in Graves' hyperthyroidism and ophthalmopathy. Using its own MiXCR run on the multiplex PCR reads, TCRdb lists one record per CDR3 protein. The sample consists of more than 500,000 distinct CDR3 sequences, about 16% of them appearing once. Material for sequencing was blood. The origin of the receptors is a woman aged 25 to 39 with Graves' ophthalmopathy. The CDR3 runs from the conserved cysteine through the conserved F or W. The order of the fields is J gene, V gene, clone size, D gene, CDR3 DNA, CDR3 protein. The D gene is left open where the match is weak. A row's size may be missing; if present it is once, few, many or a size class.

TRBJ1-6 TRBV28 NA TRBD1 TGTGCCAGCAGGGGGACAGTTGGTAATTCACCCCTCCACTTT CASRGTVGNSPLHF
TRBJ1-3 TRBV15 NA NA TGTGCCACCAGCAGAGATCTTGGGGTGTCTGGAAACACCATATATTTT CATSRDLGVSGNTIYF
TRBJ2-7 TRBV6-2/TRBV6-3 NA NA TGTGCCAGCAGCGATCCCGGCAGCTTCATTCACCTTTCCTACGAGCAGTACTTC CASSDPGSFIHLSYEQYF
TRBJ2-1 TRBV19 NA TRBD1 TGTGCCACCAAAGATATTACAGGGGCGCACGATGAGCAGTTCTTC CATKDITGAHDEQFF
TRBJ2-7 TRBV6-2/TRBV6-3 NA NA TGTGCCAGCAGCCTCCCAAGGCCCTACGAGCAGTACTTC CASSLPRPYEQYF
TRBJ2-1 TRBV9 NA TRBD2 TGTGCCAGCAGCGTAGCGCCAGCGGGAGGATACAATGAGCAGTTCTTC CASSVAPAGGYNEQFF
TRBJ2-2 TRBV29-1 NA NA TGCAGCGTTGGCCAGATAACCGGGGAGCTGTTTTTT CSVGQITGELFF
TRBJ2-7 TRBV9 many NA TGTGCCAGCAGCGTAGGTCAGGGCGCCTACGAGCAGTACTTC CASSVGQGAYEQYF
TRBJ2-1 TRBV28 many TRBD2 TGTGCCAGCAGTTTGTCTCCGGCTAGCGGCTACAATGAGCAGTTCTTC CASSLSPASGYNEQFF
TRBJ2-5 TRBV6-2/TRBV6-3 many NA TGTGCCAGCAGTTACCCTAGGGTTGAAGAGACCCAGTACTTC CASSYPRVEETQYF
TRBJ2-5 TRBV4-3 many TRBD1 TGCGCCAGCAGCCAAGACGGACAGGTCCAAGAGACCCAGTACTTC CASSQDGQVQETQYF
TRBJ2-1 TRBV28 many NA TGTGCCAGCACCATAGGGGTTACGAATGAGCAGTTCTTC CASTIGVTNEQFF
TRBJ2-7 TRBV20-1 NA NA TGCAGTGCTAGGTTAGGCGGCGAGCAGTACTTC CSARLGGEQYF
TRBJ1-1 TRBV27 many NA TGTGCCAGCAGTTTATTAGGGGGGAAGGGGACTGAAGCTTTCTTT CASSLLGGKGTEAFF
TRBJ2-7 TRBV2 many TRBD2 TGTGCCAGCTTTGCGGGAGGTCCCGACGGCGTTTCCTACGAGCAGTACTTC CASFAGGPDGVSYEQYF
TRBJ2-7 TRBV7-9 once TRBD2 TGTGCCAGCAGCTCGGGACTAGGCTACGAGCAGTGCTTC CASSSGLGYEQCF
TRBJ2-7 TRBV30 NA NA TGTGCCTGTAGCTCCCGGTCAACCTACGAGCAGTACTTC CACSSRSTYEQYF
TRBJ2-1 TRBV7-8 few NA TGTGCCAGCAGCTTCGGGTTAACACCTCCTTCCAATGAGCAGTTCTTC CASSFGLTPPSNEQFF
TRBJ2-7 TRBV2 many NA TGTGCCAGCCACTCCTACGAGCAGTACTTC CASHSYEQYF
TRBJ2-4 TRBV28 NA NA TGTGCCAGCACCAGTCCCTCTGGGGACATTCAGTACTTC CASTSPSGDIQYF
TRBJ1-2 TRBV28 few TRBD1 TGTGCCAGCAGCCCCCCAGGGGGTGAAGTGGACGGCTACACCTTC CASSPPGGEVDGYTF
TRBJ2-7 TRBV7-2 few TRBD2 TGTGTCAGCAGTTCGGTAGCGGGCTACGAGCAGTACTTC CVSSSVAGYEQYF
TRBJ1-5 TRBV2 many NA TGTGCCAGCAGTGAAACGCGGCAGGCACTCAATCAGCCCCAGCATTTT CASSETRQALNQPQHF
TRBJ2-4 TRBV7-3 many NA TGTGCCAGCAGCTTAAAGCGGTTCCCTAGCATTCAGTACTTC CASSLKRFPSIQYF
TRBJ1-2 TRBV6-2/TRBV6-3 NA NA TGTGCCAGCAGTCACGACAGCTATGGCTACACCTTC CASSHDSYGYTF
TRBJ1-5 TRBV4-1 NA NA TGCGCCAGCAGCCACTCCTCAGGGGAGGGCGGCAATCATCCCCAGCATTTT CASSHSSGEGGNHPQHF
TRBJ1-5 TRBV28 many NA TGTGCCACCTCGTACCCGAATCGGTTTCAGCCCCAGCATTTT CATSYPNRFQPQHF
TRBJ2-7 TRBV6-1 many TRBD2 TGTGCCAGCAGTGGACGTAGGGTAGCGGGACCGGACGAACAGTACTTC CASSGRRVAGPDEQYF
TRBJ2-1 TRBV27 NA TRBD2 TGTGCCAGCAGTTTCAAGACTAGCCCCTACAATGAGCAGTTCTTC CASSFKTSPYNEQFF
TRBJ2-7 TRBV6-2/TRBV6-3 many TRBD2 TGTGCCAGCAGGGACCCACCTAGGAGAGCGGGAGACCACGAGCAGTACTTC CASRDPPRRAGDHEQYF
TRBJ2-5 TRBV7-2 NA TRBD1 TGTGCCAGCAGCTCCTGGGACAGGGTCTGGGAGACCCAGTACTTC CASSSWDRVWETQYF
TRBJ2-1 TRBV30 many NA TGTGCCTGGAGTTATGACGACCTCAATGAGCAGTTCTTC CAWSYDDLNEQFF
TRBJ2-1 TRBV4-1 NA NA TGCGCCAGCAGCCAACCACGCACAGAAAACTACAATGAGCAGTTCTTC CASSQPRTENYNEQFF
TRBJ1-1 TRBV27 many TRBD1 TGTGCCAGCAGTTTAACGGGACAGGGCCATGAAGCTTTCTTT CASSLTGQGHEAFF
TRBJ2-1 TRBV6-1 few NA TGTGCCAGCACCCCTCTGCGGGCCAGCTCCTACAATGAGCAGTTCTTC CASTPLRASSYNEQFF
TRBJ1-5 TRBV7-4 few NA TGTGCCAGCAGCCTAAATCCAAAGGGGGTAGGTGTGTCTTGGCAGCCCCAGCATTTT CASSLNPKGVGVSWQPQHF
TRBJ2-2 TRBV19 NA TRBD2 TGTGCCAGTAGTATCAGACTAGCGGGAGCCTATTCGAACACCGGGGAGCTGTTTTTT CASSIRLAGAYSNTGELFF
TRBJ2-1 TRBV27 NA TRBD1 TGTGCCAGCACCCTCTCCGACAGGGGTTCTTCCTACAATGAGCAGTTCTTC CASTLSDRGSSYNEQFF
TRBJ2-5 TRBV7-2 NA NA TGTGCCAGCAGCTTGGGACACGCGCAAGAGACCCAGTACTTC CASSLGHAQETQYF
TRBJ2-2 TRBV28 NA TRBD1 TGTGCCAGCAGCGTTAGGGACAGGAGGAACACCGGGGAGCTGTTTTTT CASSVRDRRNTGELFF
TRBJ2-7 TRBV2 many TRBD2 TGTGCCAGCAGTGAAACAGCGGGAATCGGGGGCGAGCAGTACTTC CASSETAGIGGEQYF
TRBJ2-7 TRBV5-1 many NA TGTGCCAGCAGCTTAGGGCAGGGGGGCGAGCAGTACTTC CASSLGQGGEQYF
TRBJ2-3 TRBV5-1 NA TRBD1 TGCGCCAGCAGCTTGTACAGGGGCGGTGGAGATACGCAGTATTTT CASSLYRGGGDTQYF
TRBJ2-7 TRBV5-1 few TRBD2 TGCGCCAGCAGTACCGCGAGGACTAGCGGGAGGGGAACCTACGAGCAGTACTTC CASSTARTSGRGTYEQYF
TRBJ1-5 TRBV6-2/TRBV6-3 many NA TGTGCCAGCACTAACCGGGACAACAATCAGCCCCAGCATTTT CASTNRDNNQPQHF
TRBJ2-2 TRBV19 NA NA TGTGCCAGTAGTATAACGGGACAAACTAACACCGGGGAGCTGTTTTTT CASSITGQTNTGELFF
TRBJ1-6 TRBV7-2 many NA TGTGCCAGCAGCTTATTTGTGATAAATTCACCCCTCCACTTT CASSLFVINSPLHF
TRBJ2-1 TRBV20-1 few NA TGCAGTGCTAGAGAAAATGGTCGGAATGAGCAGTTCTTC CSARENGRNEQFF
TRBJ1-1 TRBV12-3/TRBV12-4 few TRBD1 TGTGCCAGCAGTTTATCGGCAGGGGGTGAAGCTTTCTTT CASSLSAGGEAFF
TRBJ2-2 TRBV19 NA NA TGTGCCAGTACCCACTCGGGGCCGGTGTCAGACGGGGAGCTGTTTTTT CASTHSGPVSDGELFF
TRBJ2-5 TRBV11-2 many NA TGTGCCAGCACGCAAAAGCAGGGCCAAGAGACCCAGTACTTC CASTQKQGQETQYF
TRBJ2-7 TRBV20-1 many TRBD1 TGCAGTGCTAGAGGACAGGGTGGGGAGCAGTACTTC CSARGQGGEQYF
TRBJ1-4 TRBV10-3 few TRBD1 TGTGCCATCAGTGACTCCGGGACAGAGAATGAAAAACTGTTTTTT CAISDSGTENEKLFF
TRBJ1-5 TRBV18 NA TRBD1 TGTACCAGCTCAAAAGACAGGGCCCAGCCCCAGCATTTT CTSSKDRAQPQHF
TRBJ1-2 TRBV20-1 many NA TGCAGTGCTAGAGATATGGCAGGATATGGCTACACCTTC CSARDMAGYGYTF
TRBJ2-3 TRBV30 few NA TGTGCCTGGAGTGGAGGGAGAACCTCACATCCCACAGATACGCAGTATTTT CAWSGGRTSHPTDTQYF
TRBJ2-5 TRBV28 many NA TGTGCCAGCAGTGAATCACAGGGATCGGGGGAGACCCAGTACTTC CASSESQGSGETQYF